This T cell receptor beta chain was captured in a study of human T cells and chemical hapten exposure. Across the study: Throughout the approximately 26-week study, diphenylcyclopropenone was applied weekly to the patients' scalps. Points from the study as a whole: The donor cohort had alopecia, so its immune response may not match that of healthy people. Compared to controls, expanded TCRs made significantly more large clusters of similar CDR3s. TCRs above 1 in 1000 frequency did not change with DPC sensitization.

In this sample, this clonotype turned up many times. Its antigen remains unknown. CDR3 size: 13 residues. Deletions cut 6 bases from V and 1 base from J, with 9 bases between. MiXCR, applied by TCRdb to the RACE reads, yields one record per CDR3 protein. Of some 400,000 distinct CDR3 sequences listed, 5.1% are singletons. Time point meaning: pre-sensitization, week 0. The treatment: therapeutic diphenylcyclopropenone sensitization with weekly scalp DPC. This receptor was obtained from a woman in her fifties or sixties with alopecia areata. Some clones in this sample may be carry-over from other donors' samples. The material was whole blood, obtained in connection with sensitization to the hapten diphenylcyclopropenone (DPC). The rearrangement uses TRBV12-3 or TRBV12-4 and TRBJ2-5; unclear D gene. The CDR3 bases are TGTGCCAGCAGGCCCGGGCTCCAAGAGACCCAGTACTTC. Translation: CASRPGLQETQYF.